The rows below give T cell receptor beta chains drawn from one sample of a study of technical replicates of blood from several donors. The method was immunoSEQ multiplex PCR; TCRdb's version includes in-frame clones alone and lacks a portion of them. The sample holds tens of thousands of clones, nearly 98% seen once. Sequenced sample: T cells isolated from PBMCs. The receptors stem from a human donor in good health. Both conserved end residues are part of each CDR3. The order of the fields is J gene, clone size, D gene, V gene, CDR3 DNA, CDR3 protein. The D gene is left open where the match is weak. Not every row has a clone size; where given, it reads once, few, many or a size class.

J: TRBJ1-5; size: -; D: -; V: TRBV20-1; DNA: TGCAGTGCTAACTCGGATCAGCCCCAGCATTTT; CDR3: CSANSDQPQHF
J: TRBJ2-5; size: -; D: TRBD2; V: TRBV10-2; DNA: TGCGCCAGCAGTGAGTCAAGGACTAGCGGGAGTCAGACCCAGTACTTC; CDR3: CASSESRTSGSQTQYF
J: TRBJ2-3; size: -; D: TRBD2; V: TRBV9; DNA: TGTGCCAGCAGTGATGGCGGGACTAGCCTTGCAGATACGCAGTATTTT; CDR3: CASSDGGTSLADTQYF
J: TRBJ1-1; size: -; D: -; V: TRBV9; DNA: TGTGCCAGCAGCGTAAGTGGTAGAGCTACTGAAGCTTTCTTT; CDR3: CASSVSGRATEAFF
J: TRBJ2-7; size: once; D: -; V: TRBV10-3; DNA: TGTGCCATCAGTGAGCAGGGAGGAAACTCCTACGAGCAGTACTTC; CDR3: CAISEQGGNSYEQYF
J: TRBJ1-2; size: -; D: TRBD1; V: TRBV2; DNA: TGTGCCGGGCCCAGGGGGTACTATGGCTACACCTTC; CDR3: CAGPRGYYGYTF
J: TRBJ1-6; size: -; D: -; V: TRBV25-1; DNA: TGTGCCAGCAGTGAAGACCCCGGCAGGGATAATTCACCCCTCCACTTT; CDR3: CASSEDPGRDNSPLHF
J: TRBJ2-2; size: -; D: -; V: TRBV5-6; DNA: TGTGCCAGCAGCTTTCAGGTCGGGGAGCTGTTTTTT; CDR3: CASSFQVGELFF
J: TRBJ2-7; size: -; D: -; V: TRBV10-1; DNA: TGCGCCAGCAGTGACGGGAGATACGAGCAGTACTTC; CDR3: CASSDGRYEQYF
J: TRBJ2-5; size: -; D: -; V: TRBV13; DNA: TGTGCCAGCAGCCCTCCCTCCGGGACAAATAGCGAGACCCAGTACTTC; CDR3: CASSPPSGTNSETQYF
J: TRBJ1-2; size: -; D: -; V: TRBV29-1; DNA: TGCAGCGTTTCCCGGGACATCTATGGCTACACCTTC; CDR3: CSVSRDIYGYTF
J: TRBJ1-2; size: -; D: TRBD1; V: TRBV7-8; DNA: TGTGCCAGCAGCCCAACGACCGGGACAGGGGTAGGCTACACCTTC; CDR3: CASSPTTGTGVGYTF
J: TRBJ2-4; size: once; D: -; V: TRBV7-9; DNA: TGTGCCAGCAGGGGGCTGAACAAAAACATTCAGTACTTC; CDR3: CASRGLNKNIQYF
J: TRBJ1-1; size: -; D: -; V: TRBV29-1; DNA: TGCAGCGTTGAAGGGGAGAGAGGATGGGCTGAAGCTTTCTTT; CDR3: CSVEGERGWAEAFF
J: TRBJ1-1; size: -; D: -; V: TRBV18; DNA: TGTGCCAGCTCACCACCAATCCTTGGGAGGGGCACTGAAGCTTTCTTT; CDR3: CASSPPILGRGTEAFF
J: TRBJ2-7; size: -; D: TRBD2; V: TRBV5-1; DNA: TGCGCCAGCAGGACTAGCGGGAGCAACGAGCAGTACTTC; CDR3: CASRTSGSNEQYF
J: TRBJ2-7; size: -; D: -; V: TRBV6-1; DNA: TGTGCCAGCAGTCCCATCCTGGGACTTTTCTACGAGCAGTACTTC; CDR3: CASSPILGLFYEQYF
J: TRBJ1-1; size: -; D: TRBD1; V: TRBV29-1; DNA: TGCAGCGTCGAAAGGGGGACAGGCACTGAAGCTTTCTTT; CDR3: CSVERGTGTEAFF
J: TRBJ1-1; size: -; D: -; V: TRBV6-6; DNA: TGTGCCAGCAGTTCGAACACACAGAACACTGAAGCTTTCTTT; CDR3: CASSSNTQNTEAFF
J: TRBJ2-7; size: -; D: -; V: TRBV5-1; DNA: TGCGCCAGCAGCTTGTACGCGGGCTACGAGCAGTACTTC; CDR3: CASSLYAGYEQYF
J: TRBJ2-2; size: -; D: TRBD2; V: TRBV4-1; DNA: TGCGCCAGCAGCCAAGAGTGGGCCGGGAGGGCCTCCGGGGAGCTGTTTTTT; CDR3: CASSQEWAGRASGELFF
J: TRBJ2-7; size: -; D: TRBD2; V: TRBV18; DNA: TGTGCCAGCTCACGAGGGACTAGCGGCTGGGAGCAGTACTTC; CDR3: CASSRGTSGWEQYF
J: TRBJ2-5; size: -; D: TRBD1; V: TRBV9; DNA: TGTGCCAGCAGCGCGTCCGGGACAGCCGGGGAGACCCAGTACTTC; CDR3: CASSASGTAGETQYF
J: TRBJ2-2; size: -; D: -; V: TRBV10-1; DNA: TGCGCCAGCAAGGGAGACACCGGGGAGCTGTTTTTT; CDR3: CASKGDTGELFF
J: TRBJ2-1; size: -; D: TRBD2; V: TRBV5-1; DNA: TGCGCCAGCAGCCCCACGCGGGGGTCCTACAATGAGCAGTTCTTC; CDR3: CASSPTRGSYNEQFF
J: TRBJ1-1; size: -; D: -; V: TRBV29-1; DNA: TGCAGCGTTGAAGATGGATCATACGGGAATATTGAAGCTTTCTTT; CDR3: CSVEDGSYGNIEAFF
J: TRBJ2-3; size: -; D: TRBD1; V: TRBV10-1; DNA: TGCGCCAGCAGCGGGACAGGGAGCACAGATACGCAGTATTTT; CDR3: CASSGTGSTDTQYF
J: TRBJ2-1; size: -; D: -; V: TRBV6-5; DNA: TGTGCCAGCAGTTACTCTCCTAGCTCCTACAATGAGCAGTTCTTC; CDR3: CASSYSPSSYNEQFF
J: TRBJ1-5; size: -; D: -; V: TRBV28; DNA: TGTGCCAGCTCGGGGTTGGGGGGAACCAATCAGCCCCAGCATTTT; CDR3: CASSGLGGTNQPQHF
J: TRBJ2-7; size: -; D: TRBD1; V: TRBV7-8; DNA: TGTGCCAGCAACATGGACAGGACGGACGAGCAGTACTTC; CDR3: CASNMDRTDEQYF
J: TRBJ1-2; size: -; D: -; V: TRBV29-1; DNA: TGCAGCGTTGAAGGGGGCCCCAACTATGGCTACACCTTC; CDR3: CSVEGGPNYGYTF
J: TRBJ1-2; size: -; D: -; V: TRBV5-1; DNA: TGCGCCAGCAGCTTGGATGGGAGCGGAGGGTATGGCTACACCTTC; CDR3: CASSLDGSGGYGYTF
J: TRBJ2-7; size: -; D: TRBD1; V: TRBV10-1; DNA: TGCGCCAGCAGTGAACCGGGACAGGGGGCGGACGAGCAGTACTTC; CDR3: CASSEPGQGADEQYF
J: TRBJ2-7; size: -; D: TRBD2; V: TRBV4-2; DNA: TGTGCCAGCAGCCCCAGACTAGCGGGAGATTACGAGCAGTACTTC; CDR3: CASSPRLAGDYEQYF
J: TRBJ2-3; size: -; D: -; V: TRBV5-1; DNA: TGCGCCAGCAGCTTAACTACACCTCAGGGGAATACGCAGTATTTT; CDR3: CASSLTTPQGNTQYF
J: TRBJ1-4; size: -; D: -; V: TRBV6-1; DNA: TGTGCCAGCAGTGAAAGGGGCAGGGATAATGAAAAACTGTTTTTT; CDR3: CASSERGRDNEKLFF
J: TRBJ2-7; size: -; D: TRBD1; V: TRBV14; DNA: TGTGCCAGCAGCCAGCCAGGGGGTTACTACGAGCAGTACTTC; CDR3: CASSQPGGYYEQYF